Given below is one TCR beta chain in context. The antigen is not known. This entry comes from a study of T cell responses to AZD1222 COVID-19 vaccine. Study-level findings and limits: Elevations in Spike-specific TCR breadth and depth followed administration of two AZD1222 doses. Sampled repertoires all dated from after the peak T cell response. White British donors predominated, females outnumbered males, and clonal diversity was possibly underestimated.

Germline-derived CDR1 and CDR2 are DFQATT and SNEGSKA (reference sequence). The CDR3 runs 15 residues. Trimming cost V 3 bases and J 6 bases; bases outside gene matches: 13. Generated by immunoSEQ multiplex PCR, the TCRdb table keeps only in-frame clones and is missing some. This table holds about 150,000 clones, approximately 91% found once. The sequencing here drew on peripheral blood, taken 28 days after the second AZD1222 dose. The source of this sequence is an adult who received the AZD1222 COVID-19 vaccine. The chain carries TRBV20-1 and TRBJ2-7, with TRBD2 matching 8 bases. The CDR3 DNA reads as TGCAGTGCTAGTCCTGACGGGGGGGCCCGGAGCGAGCAGTACTTC. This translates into CSASPDGGARSEQYF.